This T cell receptor (beta chain) is drawn from a study of blood T cells in healthy people across ages. Study-level points and caveats: No conclusive comparison of naive versus antigen-experienced cells was possible with unsorted PBMCs.

This clonotype came up many times. Its specificity is unknown. For the second PCR, which ran for roughly 6 to 11 cycles, a sample-barcoded 5' primer and a J-beta primer mix were used. In TCRdb, the 5' RACE reads were re-called with MiXCR into one record per CDR3 protein. The table records 1.5 million to 2 million distinct CDR3 sequences, roughly 50% of them present only once. This CDR3 is 15 amino acids long. J lost 2 bases, V lost 2 bases, and 3 bases had no gene match. CDR1 SGHTA and CDR2 FQGNSA come from the germline V gene. The authors isolated at least 6.5 million PBMCs per sample. The source of this sequence is a woman aged 35 to 49 in good health. The chain recombines TRBV7-2 with TRBJ2-5, with 9 positions matching TRBD2. The sequenced sample was blood. The CDR3 nucleotides read TGTGCCAGCAGCTTAACTGCGGGGGGGCAAGAGACCCAGTACTTC. As protein: CASSLTAGGQETQYF.